This T cell receptor beta chain was sequenced in a study of T cell repertoires in cytomegalovirus infection. Study information: Researchers turned to recently identified HLA-C-restricted CMV epitopes as well as well-studied HLA-B-restricted ones. Public TCR beta signatures indicated both CMV infection and matching HLA type.

MiXCR, applied by TCRdb to the reads, yields one record per CDR3 protein. The sample lists fewer than 850,000 distinct CDR3 sequences, 25% to 35% occurring once. The CDR3 has 17 amino acids. Germline V CDR1 and CDR2: ENHRY, SYGVKD. Study findings and constraints: HLA-C-restricted, CMV-specific TCR beta clonotypes were dominant ex vivo. Individuals carrying CMV plus the relevant HLA were identified by cumulative frequency of public TCR beta families.

On this clonotype itself: Antigen unknown. One end of the junction is discordant with germline, which a read error may explain.

The receptor was isolated from a human donor in good health (CMV status not recorded). Some clones in this sample may be carry-over from other donors' samples. The chain employs TRBV10-3 and TRBJ2-1; TRBD2 might be the D (5 bases). The starting material was cultured CD8+ T cells from PBMCs, obtained from culture after CMV antigen stimulation. DNA for the CDR3: TGTGCCATCAGTAAGTCGATTACTAGGCGAGCTAACAATGAGCAGTTCTTC. Protein: CAISKSITRRANNEQFF.